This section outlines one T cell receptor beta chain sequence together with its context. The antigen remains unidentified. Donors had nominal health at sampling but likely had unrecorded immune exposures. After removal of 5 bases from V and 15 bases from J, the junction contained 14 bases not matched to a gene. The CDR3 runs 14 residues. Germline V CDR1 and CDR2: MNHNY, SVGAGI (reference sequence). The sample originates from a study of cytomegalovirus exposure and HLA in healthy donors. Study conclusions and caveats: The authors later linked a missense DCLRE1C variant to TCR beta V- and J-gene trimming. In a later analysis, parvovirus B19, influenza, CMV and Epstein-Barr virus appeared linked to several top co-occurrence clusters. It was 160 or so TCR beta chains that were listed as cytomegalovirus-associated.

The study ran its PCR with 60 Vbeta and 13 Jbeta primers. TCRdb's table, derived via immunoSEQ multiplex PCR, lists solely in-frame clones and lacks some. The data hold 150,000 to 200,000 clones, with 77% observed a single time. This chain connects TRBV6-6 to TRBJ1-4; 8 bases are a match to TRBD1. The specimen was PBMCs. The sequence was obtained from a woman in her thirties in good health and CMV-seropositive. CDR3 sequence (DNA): TGTGCCAGCAGTCCTCAGGGGGCAAGCCCGAGATTGTTTTTT. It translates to CASSPQGASPRLFF.